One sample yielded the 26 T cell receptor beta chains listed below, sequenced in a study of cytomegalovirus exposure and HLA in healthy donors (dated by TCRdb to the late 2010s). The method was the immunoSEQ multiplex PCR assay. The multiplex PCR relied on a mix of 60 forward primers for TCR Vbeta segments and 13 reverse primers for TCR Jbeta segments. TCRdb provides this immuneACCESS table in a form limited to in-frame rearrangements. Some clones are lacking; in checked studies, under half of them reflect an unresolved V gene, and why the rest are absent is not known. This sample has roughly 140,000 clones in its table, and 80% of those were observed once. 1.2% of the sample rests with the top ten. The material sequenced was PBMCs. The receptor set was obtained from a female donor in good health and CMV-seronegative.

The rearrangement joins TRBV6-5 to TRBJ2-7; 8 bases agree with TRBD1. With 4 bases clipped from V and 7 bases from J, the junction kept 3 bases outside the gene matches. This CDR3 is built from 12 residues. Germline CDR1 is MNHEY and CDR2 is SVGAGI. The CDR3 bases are TGTGCCAGCAGTTTTGGACAGGGAGAGCAGTACTTC. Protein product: CASSFGQGEQYF.

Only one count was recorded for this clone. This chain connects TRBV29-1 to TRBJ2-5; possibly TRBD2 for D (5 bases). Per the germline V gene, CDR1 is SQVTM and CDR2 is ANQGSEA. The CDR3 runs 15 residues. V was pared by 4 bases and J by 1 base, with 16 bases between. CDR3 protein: CSVVRTAEVQETQYF. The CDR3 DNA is TGCAGCGTTGTCCGGACCGCGGAGGTCCAAGAGACCCAGTACTTC.

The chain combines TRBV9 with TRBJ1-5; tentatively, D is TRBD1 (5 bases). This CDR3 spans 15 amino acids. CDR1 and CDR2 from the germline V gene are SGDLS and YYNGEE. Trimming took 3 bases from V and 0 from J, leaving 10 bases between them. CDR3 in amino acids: CASSGVDSSNQPQHF. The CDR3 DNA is TGTGCCAGCAGCGGGGTTGACAGTAGCAATCAGCCCCAGCATTTT.

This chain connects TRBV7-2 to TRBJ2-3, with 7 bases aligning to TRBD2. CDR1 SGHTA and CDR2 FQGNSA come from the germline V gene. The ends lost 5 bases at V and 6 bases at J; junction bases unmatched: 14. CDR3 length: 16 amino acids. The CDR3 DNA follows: TGTGCCAGCAGCCCCTCCGGGGCGGGAGCATTGGATACGCAGTATTTT. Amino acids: CASSPSGAGALDTQYF. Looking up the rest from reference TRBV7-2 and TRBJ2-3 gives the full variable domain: GAGVSQSPSNKVTEKGKDVELRCDPISGHTALYWYRQSLGQGLEFLIYFQGNSAPDKSGLPSDRFSAERTGGSVSTLTIQRTQQEDSAVYLCASSPSGAGALDTQYFGPGTRLTVL.

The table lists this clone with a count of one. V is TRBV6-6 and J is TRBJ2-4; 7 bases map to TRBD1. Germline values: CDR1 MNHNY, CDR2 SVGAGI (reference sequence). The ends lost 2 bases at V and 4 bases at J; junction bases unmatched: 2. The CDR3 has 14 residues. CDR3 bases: TGTGCCAGCAGTTACGGGGACAGAAAAAACATTCAGTACTTC. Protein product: CASSYGDRKNIQYF.

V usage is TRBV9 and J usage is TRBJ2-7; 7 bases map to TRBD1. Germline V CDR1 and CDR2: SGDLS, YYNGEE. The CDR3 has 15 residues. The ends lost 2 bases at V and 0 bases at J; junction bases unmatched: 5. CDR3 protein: CASSVGDSTSYEQYF. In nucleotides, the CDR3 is TGTGCCAGCAGCGTGGGGGACAGTACCTCCTACGAGCAGTACTTC.

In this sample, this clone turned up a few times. The CDR3 bases are TGTGCCAGCAGCTTAGAAGGGGCACGCAGCTCTGGAAACACCATATATTTT. This sequence encodes CASSLEGARSSGNTIYF. The J gene is TRBJ1-3, the V gene TRBV11-2, with a possible D match to TRBD1 (5 bases). This CDR3 has 17 residues. CDR1 is SGHAT and CDR2 is FQNNGV in the germline V gene. V was shortened by 0 bases and J by 0 bases, with 12 bases between the two germline ends.

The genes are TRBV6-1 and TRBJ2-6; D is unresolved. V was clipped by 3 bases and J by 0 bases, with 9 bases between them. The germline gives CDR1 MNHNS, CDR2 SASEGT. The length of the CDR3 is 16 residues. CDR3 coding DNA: TGTGCCAGCAGTGATAGTTCGGGCTCTGGGGCCAACGTCCTGACTTTC. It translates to CASSDSSGSGANVLTF.

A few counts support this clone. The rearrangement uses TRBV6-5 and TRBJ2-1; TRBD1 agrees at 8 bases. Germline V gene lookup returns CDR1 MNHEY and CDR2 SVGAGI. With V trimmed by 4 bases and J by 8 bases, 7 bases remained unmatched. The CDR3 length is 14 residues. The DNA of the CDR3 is TGTGCCAGCAGTTTGGGACAGGCGATGGATGAGCAGTTCTTC. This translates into CASSLGQAMDEQFF.

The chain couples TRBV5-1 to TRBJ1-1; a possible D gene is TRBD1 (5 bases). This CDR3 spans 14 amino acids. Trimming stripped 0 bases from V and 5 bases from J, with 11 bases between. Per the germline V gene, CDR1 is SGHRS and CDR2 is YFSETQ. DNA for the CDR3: TGCGCCAGCAGCTTGGGGGGCAGCCAGACTGAAGCTTTCTTT. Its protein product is CASSLGGSQTEAFF.

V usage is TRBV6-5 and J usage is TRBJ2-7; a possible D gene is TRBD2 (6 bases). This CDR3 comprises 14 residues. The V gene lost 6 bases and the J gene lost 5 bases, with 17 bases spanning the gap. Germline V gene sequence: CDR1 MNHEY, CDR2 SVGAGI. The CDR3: CASSPRDWGDEQYF. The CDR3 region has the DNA TGTGCCAGCAGCCCACGGGACTGGGGCGACGAGCAGTACTTC.

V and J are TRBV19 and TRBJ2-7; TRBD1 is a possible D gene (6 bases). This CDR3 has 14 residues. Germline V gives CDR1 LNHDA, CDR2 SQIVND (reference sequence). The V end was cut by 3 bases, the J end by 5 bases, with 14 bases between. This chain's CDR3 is CASSIGQRVHEQYF. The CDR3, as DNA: TGTGCCAGTAGTATTGGACAGAGGGTCCACGAGCAGTACTTC. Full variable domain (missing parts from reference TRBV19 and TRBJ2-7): DGGITQSPKYLFRKEGQNVTLSCEQNLNHDAMYWYRQDPGQGLRLIYYSQIVNDFQKGDIAEGYSVSREKKESFPLTVTSAQKNPTAFYLCASSIGQRVHEQYFGPGTRLTVT.

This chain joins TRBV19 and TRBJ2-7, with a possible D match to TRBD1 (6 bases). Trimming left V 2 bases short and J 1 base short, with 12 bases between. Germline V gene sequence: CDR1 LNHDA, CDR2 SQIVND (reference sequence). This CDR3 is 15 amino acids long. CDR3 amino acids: CASSISNRDSYEQYF. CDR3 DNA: TGTGCCAGTAGTATATCTAACAGGGATTCCTACGAGCAGTACTTC.

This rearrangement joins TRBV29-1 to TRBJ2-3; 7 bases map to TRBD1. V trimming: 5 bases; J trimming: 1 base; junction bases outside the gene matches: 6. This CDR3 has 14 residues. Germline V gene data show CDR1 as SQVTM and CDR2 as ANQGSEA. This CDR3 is CSVYRGAGTDTQYF. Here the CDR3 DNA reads TGCAGCGTTTACAGGGGAGCGGGCACAGATACGCAGTATTTT.

CDR3 DNA sequence: TGTGCCACCAGCAGAGATTACAGGGTTCAAGGAAACACCATATATTTT. Amino acids: CATSRDYRVQGNTIYF. This rearrangement joins TRBV15 to TRBJ1-3, with a weak D call TRBD1 (6 bases). Germline V CDR1 and CDR2: LNHNV, YYDKDF (reference sequence). There are 16 residues in the CDR3. Between the trimmed V and J ends, which lost 0 bases and 4 bases, there was a span of 13 bases.

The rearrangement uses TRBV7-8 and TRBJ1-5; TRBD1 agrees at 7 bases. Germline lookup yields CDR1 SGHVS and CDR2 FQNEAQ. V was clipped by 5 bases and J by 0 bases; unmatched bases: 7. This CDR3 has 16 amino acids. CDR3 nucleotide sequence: TGTGCCAGCAGCCCGGGGACAGACTATAGCAATCAGCCCCAGCATTTT. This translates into CASSPGTDYSNQPQHF.

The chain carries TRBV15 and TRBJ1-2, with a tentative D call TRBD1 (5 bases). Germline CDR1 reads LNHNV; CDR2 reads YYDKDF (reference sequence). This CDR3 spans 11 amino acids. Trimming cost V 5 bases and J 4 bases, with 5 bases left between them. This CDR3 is CATSQGYGYTF. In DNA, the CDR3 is TGTGCCACCAGCCAGGGCTATGGCTACACCTTC.

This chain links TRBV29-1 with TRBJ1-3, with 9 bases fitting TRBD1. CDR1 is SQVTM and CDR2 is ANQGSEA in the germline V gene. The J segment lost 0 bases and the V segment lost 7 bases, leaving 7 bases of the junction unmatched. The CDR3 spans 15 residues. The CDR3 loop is CSATGQGISGNTIYF. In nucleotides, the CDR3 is TGCAGCGCTACCGGACAGGGGATCTCTGGAAACACCATATATTTT. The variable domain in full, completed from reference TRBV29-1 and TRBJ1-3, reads SAVISQKPSRDICQRGTSLTIQCQVDSQVTMMFWYRQQPGQSLTLIATANQGSEATYESGFVIDKFPISRPNLTFSTLTVSNMSPEDSSIYLCSATGQGISGNTIYFGEGSWLTVV.

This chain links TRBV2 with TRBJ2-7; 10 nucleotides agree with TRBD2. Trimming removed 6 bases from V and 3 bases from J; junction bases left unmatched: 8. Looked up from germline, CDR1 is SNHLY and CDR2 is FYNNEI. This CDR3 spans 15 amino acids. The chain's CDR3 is CASRGGLAEYYEQYF. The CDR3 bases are TGTGCCAGCAGGGGAGGACTAGCGGAGTACTACGAGCAGTACTTC.

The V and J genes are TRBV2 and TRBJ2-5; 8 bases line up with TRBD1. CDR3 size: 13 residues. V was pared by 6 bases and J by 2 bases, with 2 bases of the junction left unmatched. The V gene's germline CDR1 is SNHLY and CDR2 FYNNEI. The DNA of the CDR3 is TGTGCCAGCAGGAGGGACAGGCAAGAGACCCAGTACTTC. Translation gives CASRRDRQETQYF.

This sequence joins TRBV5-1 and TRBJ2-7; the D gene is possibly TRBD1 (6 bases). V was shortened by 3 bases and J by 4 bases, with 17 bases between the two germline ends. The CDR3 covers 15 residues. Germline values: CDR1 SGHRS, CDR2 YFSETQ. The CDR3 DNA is TGCGCCAGCAGCTCTGCCCATCCAGGGGTGTACGAGCAGTACTTC. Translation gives CASSSAHPGVYEQYF.

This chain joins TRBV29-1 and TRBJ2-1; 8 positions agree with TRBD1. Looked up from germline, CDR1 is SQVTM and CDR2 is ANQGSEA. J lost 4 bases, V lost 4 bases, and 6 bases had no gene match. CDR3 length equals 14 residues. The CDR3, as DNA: TGCAGCGTTGTCGGCAGGGGGCATTACAATGAGCAGTTCTTC. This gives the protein CSVVGRGHYNEQFF.

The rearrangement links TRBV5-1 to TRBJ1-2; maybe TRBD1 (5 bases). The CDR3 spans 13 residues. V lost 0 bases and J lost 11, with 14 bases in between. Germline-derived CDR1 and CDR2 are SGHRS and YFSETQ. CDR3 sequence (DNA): TGCGCCAGCAGCTTGGAGGGGCCGCAGAGGTACACCTTC. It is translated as CASSLEGPQRYTF.

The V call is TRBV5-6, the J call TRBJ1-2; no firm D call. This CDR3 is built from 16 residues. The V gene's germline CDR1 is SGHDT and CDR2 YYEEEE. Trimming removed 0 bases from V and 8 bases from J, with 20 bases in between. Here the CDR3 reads CASSLDILRIDSGYTF. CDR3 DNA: TGTGCCAGCAGCTTGGATATTCTACGAATAGACTCCGGCTACACCTTC.

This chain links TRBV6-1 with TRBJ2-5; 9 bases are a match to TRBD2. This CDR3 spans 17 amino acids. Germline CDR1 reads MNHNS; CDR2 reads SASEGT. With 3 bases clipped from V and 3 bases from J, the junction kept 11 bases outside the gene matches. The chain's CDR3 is CASSEGLAGRWKETQYF. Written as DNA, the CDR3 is TGTGCCAGCAGTGAGGGGCTAGCGGGAAGGTGGAAAGAGACCCAGTACTTC.

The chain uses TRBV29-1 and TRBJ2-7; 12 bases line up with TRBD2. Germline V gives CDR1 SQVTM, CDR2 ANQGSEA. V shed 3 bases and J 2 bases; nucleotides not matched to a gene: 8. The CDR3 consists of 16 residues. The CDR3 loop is CSVDTGLAGMTYEQYF. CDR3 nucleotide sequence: TGCAGCGTTGATACCGGACTAGCGGGGATGACCTACGAGCAGTACTTC.